This T cell receptor (beta chain) was documented in a study of shared clonotypes between healthy human individuals (dated by TCRdb to 2019 to 2021). Background on the whole study: The cohort included three men and a couple of women between 18 and 49 years of age. Libraries were prepared and TCR repertoires were sequenced by different laboratories using diverse techniques, in order to increase sequencing depth and limit assay-specific biases. Each donor's leukapheresis produced roughly between roughly 0.85 and 9.5 billion PBMCs. For each donor, three plates each were used for CD4 naive and CD4 memory, two plates were used for CD8 naive, and one plate was used for CD8 memory. Blood TCR repertoires of about 5 healthy adults were deeply sequenced to estimate repertoire size and the extent of clonotype sharing between individuals.

CD8 naive samples were CD45RO-negative cells positively selected for CCR7, giving a CD45RA+CCR7+ population that excluded TemRA cells. Donors were healthy HIV-negative adults with no recently reported acute infections or vaccinations. Only Caucasian adults living in Nashville, Tennessee, USA were represented among the donors. Blood was obtained by leukapheresis, after which PBMCs were separated by Ficoll-Histopaque density gradient centrifugation and cryopreserved in liquid nitrogen vapor phase. Purity and quantity of every magnetically sorted T cell population were checked by analytical flow cytometry. Each sorted fraction had its genomic DNA isolated and then quantified by UV absorbance on a Nanodrop 2000c. Relative to germline, V is 3 bases shorter and J is 6 bases shorter, with 21 bases between their ends. CDR1 and CDR2 are read off the germline V gene as SGHTA and FQGTGA. The CDR3, cysteine through phenylalanine, is 17 amino acids long. Left in the record is the CDR3 DNA by itself, 51 bases read in frame from the first base.

TCR CDR3 regions were amplified from genomic DNA by multiplex PCR using the deep immunoSEQ assay. For each cell subset, the extracted genomic DNA was distributed evenly across all wells of several immunoSEQ 96-well plates, and each plate served as one replicate. For sorted subsets, approximately 190 ng genomic DNA, equal to about 30,000 T cell genomes, was loaded into each replicate PCR. Purified libraries were quantified with a Qubit 3.0 fluorometer, sized on a Bioanalyzer 2100, and re-quantified with the KAPA Library Quantification kit. Every immunoSEQ 96-well plate was sequenced on a dedicated single-read 150-cycle Illumina NextSeq 550 flow cell. On the authors' methods: The immunoSEQ output contained only junctional sequences without quality scores, so filtering could not match that applied to full-length reads. Sequences were annotated with PyIR, a Python wrapper for IgBLAST v1.9, and V/J genes and CDR3 were assigned using IMGT germline references. Reads were removed for weak V/J assignments (E-value above 1e-6), missing CDR3, stop codons, out-of-frame junctions, or ambiguous translated residues. A V3J clonotype was defined by an identical inferred V gene, J gene, and CDR3 amino acid sequence. Percentage overlap between repertoires was computed as shared unique clonotypes divided by the size of the smaller repertoire. RTK rarefaction, the Chao1 estimator, and Recon v2.1 estimates of unobserved clonotypes were used to assess repertoire richness. Generation probabilities for all TCRbeta clonotypes obtained by the gDNA method from a handful of donors were computed using OLGA. TCRdb retrieved this table from immuneACCESS and kept in-frame rearrangements only. Not all clones are present; in checked studies, unresolved V genes account for under half, and no reason is known for the remainder. That table furnishes V, J and clone size, whereas the DNA furnished D and trimming. The sample profile shows approximately 2,000,000 clones; approximately 92% of them were found once. Less than 2% of the sample lies in the top ten.

Concerning this clone itself: Its antigen is not yet known. One base away there is no much larger clone; base qualities are not given.

What the authors observed across the whole study: Because the study included a small number of donors, the genetic and exposure-history diversity represented was limited. Pairwise subsampling indicated that sequencing depth was expected to affect the degree of clonotype sharing among donors. Incomplete sequencing was indicated by rarefaction of sorted-subset datasets, despite the large sequencing depth. Sampling was restricted to blood, and TCR repertoires in tissues likely differ from the TCR repertoires found in blood. Sharing across a handful of donors was observed for approximately 5% of naive CD4, less than 4% of naive CD8, 2% to 2.5% of memory CD4, and around 0.42% of memory CD8 clonotypes. Clonotypes shared by all four sorted-subset donors showed higher generation probabilities than non-shared clonotypes. Larger estimated clonotype richness was generally found for naive subsets than for memory subsets.

Sequenced material: naive CD8+ T cells from PBMCs. The cell subset or site label, read with the paper, signifies: CD45RA+CCR7+. This clonotype originated in a man aged 18 to 29 in good health. Some clones in this sample may be carry-over from other donors' samples. The V and J segments used are TRBV7-3 and TRBJ2-1, with TRBD2 perhaps the D gene, on 6 matching bases. The DNA is as follows: TGTGCCAGCAGCTTCGGTAGCGTTGCGGGAACTGCCAATGAGCAGTTCTTC. It translates as CASSFGSVAGTANEQFF.